This record looks at one T cell receptor (beta chain) sequence and its context. In the original analysis: Amplification of reference gene primers provided the estimated nucleated cell counts. Assay: immunoSEQ multiplex PCR; the TCRdb copy retains only in-frame clones and omits some. The V and J calls and clone size are taken from that table; D and trimming were inferred from the DNA. Among 50,000 to 85,000 clones listed, about 80% were seen once. Trimming took 3 bases from V and 5 from J; bases not matched to a gene: 9. The CDR3 runs 16 residues. The germline V gene encodes CDR1 LGHNA and CDR2 YNFKEQ. This entry is derived from a study of blood T cell repertoires in COVID-19. As for the study in general: COVID-19 samples from acute and convalescent phases originated in the United States, Italy and Spain. Nucleic acid was either cDNA or gDNA, and it came from T cells, B-cell-depleted T cells, or PBMCs.

The chain is built from TRBV4-2 and TRBJ2-7; 11 nucleotides line up with TRBD2. The clonotype originates from a human donor in a cohort sampled during active COVID-19. Input material: peripheral blood. In DNA form, the CDR3 reads TGTGCCAGCAGCCAGGTTAGCGGGAGGGCCAGGAACGAGCAGTACTTC. Residues: CASSQVSGRARNEQYF.